This TCR beta chain emerged from a study of T cells in localized non-small cell lung cancer. The assay was immunoSEQ multiplex PCR, and TCRdb's table has in-frame clones only and misses some. The table records 27,000 or so clones, 75% to 90% of them present only once. V shed 5 bases, J shed 6 bases, and the junction held 9 bases outside the gene matches. Per the germline V gene, CDR1 is SGHVS and CDR2 is FQNEAQ. The CDR3 is 14 amino acids. To note about this clone: Its antigen remains unknown.

Whole-study findings and limits: Longer overall survival was linked to higher blood T cell density. Adjacent lung had a median approximately 57 of the 100 largest tumor clones. Multi-region tumor sequencing was not done, so intratumor heterogeneity could not be excluded.

Source: peripheral blood, taken before any cancer treatment. The origin of this receptor is a woman aged 35 to 69 with stage I lung adenocarcinoma. This chain connects TRBV7-8 to TRBJ1-2; 7 bases are shared with TRBD1. CDR3 sequence reads: CASSRELQGNGYTF. Here the CDR3 DNA reads TGTGCCAGCAGCCGTGAATTACAGGGGAATGGCTACACCTTC.